One sample yielded the 28 T cell receptor beta chains listed below, sequenced in a study of blood T cell repertoires in COVID-19. Method: immunoSEQ multiplex PCR; TCRdb's copy keeps in-frame clones and lacks some. The data contain roughly 250,000 clones, around 85% of them singletons. The sample taken for sequencing was PBMCs or T cells enriched from blood (not recorded which). These receptors were taken from a woman in her forties or fifties who had recovered from COVID-19.

The chain has TRBV2 and TRBJ1-6, with 9 bases fitting TRBD1. Losses at the gene ends were 5 bases for V and 10 bases for J; bases not matched to a gene: 6. The CDR3 spans 14 residues. CDR1 SNHLY and CDR2 FYNNEI come from the germline V gene. DNA for the CDR3: TGTGCCAGCAGTCCGGGACAGGGAGAGTCACCCCTCCACTTT. Translating it yields CASSPGQGESPLHF.

V is TRBV5-1 and J is TRBJ1-2; D is ambiguous. Germline V CDR1 and CDR2: SGHRS, YFSETQ. This CDR3 is built from 13 residues. V lost 0 bases, J lost 3 bases, and 6 bases lay in between. CDR3 in DNA: TGCGCCAGCAGCTTGGTGGCCGACTATGGCTACACCTTC. This encodes CASSLVADYGYTF.

A single count supports this clone. V is TRBV3-1 (or the pseudogene TRBV3-2) and J is TRBJ2-1, with 7 bases fitting TRBD1. The CDR3 totals 14 residues. Trimming cost V 2 bases and J 9 bases; bases outside gene matches: 7. Germline CDR1 is LGHDT and CDR2 is YNNKEL (reference sequence). The CDR3 here is CASSQSQGVGEQFF. Here the CDR3 DNA reads TGTGCCAGCAGCCAAAGTCAGGGGGTGGGTGAGCAGTTCTTC.

The V call is TRBV5-4, the J call TRBJ2-3; 9 bases line up with TRBD1. CDR1 SGHNT and CDR2 YYREEE come from the germline V gene (reference sequence). V lost 3 bases and J lost 3; bases outside the gene matches: 17. The CDR3 is made up of 19 amino acids. CDR3 nucleotide sequence: TGTGCCAGCAGCTCGTTGGTGGACTACACAGGGGGCGATACAGATACGCAGTATTTT. Protein sequence: CASSSLVDYTGGDTDTQYF.

The chain recombines TRBV5-1 with TRBJ2-1; D gene uncertain. Germline CDR1 and CDR2: SGHRS and YFSETQ. CDR3 length: 11 residues. Trimming removed 2 bases from V and 10 bases from J, with 7 bases in between. The CDR3 DNA is TGCGCCAGCAGCTTTAAAGCGGAGCAGTTCTTC. Translation gives CASSFKAEQFF.

The chain has TRBV5-6 and TRBJ2-7; D unclear. Germline V lookup: CDR1 SGHDT, CDR2 YYEEEE. Trimming stripped 2 bases from V and 3 bases from J, with 9 bases between. The CDR3 has 13 residues. The CDR3 spells CASSFFLNYEQYF. The CDR3 coding sequence is TGTGCCAGCAGCTTTTTTCTAAACTACGAGCAGTACTTC.

This chain uses TRBV5-6 with TRBJ2-1, with 7 bases matching TRBD2. The CDR3 is 15 amino acids. With 4 bases clipped from V and 2 bases from J, the junction kept 6 bases outside the gene matches. CDR1 is SGHDT and CDR2 is YYEEEE in the germline V gene. In nucleotides, the CDR3 is TGTGCCAGCAGCGGGCTAGCGGAGGCCTACAATGAGCAGTTCTTC. It translates to CASSGLAEAYNEQFF.

This chain uses TRBV7-2 with TRBJ1-1; possibly TRBD1 for D (6 bases). V was cut by 6 bases and J by 3 bases, with 17 bases left in between. CDR1 is SGHTA, CDR2 FQGNSA, per germline. The CDR3 length is 15 residues. CDR3 amino acids: CASRKVPGGHTEAFF. CDR3 nucleotides: TGTGCCAGCAGAAAAGTCCCCGGGGGGCACACTGAAGCTTTCTTT.

The chain joins TRBV4-1 to TRBJ1-4; tentatively, D is TRBD1 (5 bases). CDR3 size: 16 residues. Trimming pared 3 bases from V and 6 bases from J, leaving 17 bases between. The germline V gene has CDR1 MGHRA and CDR2 YSYEKL. CDR3 in amino acids: CASSQAIGTPDEKLFF. The CDR3 nucleotides read TGCGCCAGCAGCCAGGCCATCGGGACTCCCGATGAAAAACTGTTTTTT.

The chain carries TRBV19 and TRBJ2-5, with D possibly being TRBD2 (6 bases). Germline CDR1 and CDR2: LNHDA and SQIVND (reference sequence). The CDR3 extends over 13 amino acids. V lost 5 bases and J 5 bases, leaving 12 bases between the germline ends. CDR3 sequence reads: CASSRRDRETQYF. As DNA, the CDR3 is TGTGCCAGTAGTCGGAGGGATAGGGAGACCCAGTACTTC. Supplemented by reference TRBV19 and TRBJ2-5, the full variable domain reads DGGITQSPKYLFRKEGQNVTLSCEQNLNHDAMYWYRQDPGQGLRLIYYSQIVNDFQKGDIAEGYSVSREKKESFPLTVTSAQKNPTAFYLCASSRRDRETQYFGPGTRLLVL.

The chain links TRBV18 to TRBJ1-5, with 9 bases that match TRBD1. Per germline, CDR1 KGHSH and CDR2 LQKENI. Trimming took 5 bases from V and 7 from J; bases not matched to a gene: 3. CDR3 length equals 13 residues. DNA for the CDR3: TGTGCCAGCTCAACAGGGGGCAGCCAGCCCCAGCATTTT. Translation: CASSTGGSQPQHF.

This chain joins TRBV6-4 and TRBJ2-1; 12 positions match TRBD2. The germline V gene has CDR1 MRHNA and CDR2 SNTAGT. This CDR3 comprises 19 residues. With 4 bases clipped from V and 0 bases from J, the junction kept 10 bases outside the gene matches. Here the CDR3 DNA reads TGTGCCAGCAGTGTATCGGGACTAGCGGGCCCCAGCTCCTACAATGAGCAGTTCTTC. Protein: CASSVSGLAGPSSYNEQFF.

The V call is TRBV2, the J call TRBJ2-7, with TRBD2 identical over 8 bases. Germline trimming cut 5 bases from V and 3 bases from J; bases unmatched to any gene: 15. Germline V gene data show CDR1 as SNHLY and CDR2 as FYNNEI. CDR3 length equals 17 residues. The CDR3 nucleotides are TGTGCCAGCAGTCCTACCGGGACTAGACGAACCCGCTACGAGCAGTACTTC. Protein product: CASSPTGTRRTRYEQYF.

In its sample, this clone was seen once. This sequence joins TRBV27 and TRBJ2-3, with TRBD1 identical over 7 bases. The length of the CDR3 is 14 residues. The germline V gene encodes CDR1 MNHEY and CDR2 SMNVEV (reference sequence). V was pared by 6 bases and J by 3 bases, with 6 bases of the junction left unmatched. Here the CDR3 reads CASSSQGRTDTQYF. The CDR3 bases are TGTGCCAGCAGCTCACAGGGGCGTACAGATACGCAGTATTTT.

The CDR3 protein is CASTLRDSHNYGYTF. As DNA, the CDR3 is TGTGCCAGCACCTTGCGGGACAGCCATAACTATGGCTACACCTTC. The chain couples TRBV2 to TRBJ1-2; 7 bases are shared with TRBD1. The germline gives CDR1 SNHLY, CDR2 FYNNEI. The CDR3 is made up of 15 amino acids. The trim removed 7 bases at V and 1 base at J, leaving 9 bases unmatched.

V gene TRBV27 combines with J gene TRBJ1-2, with TRBD1 identical over 9 bases. CDR1 and CDR2 (germline): MNHEY, SMNVEV (reference sequence). V shed 9 bases and J 3 bases; nucleotides not matched to a gene: 8. This CDR3 spans 14 amino acids. CDR3 sequence (DNA): TGTGCCAGTAGTGAAGGACAGGGGTACTATGGCTACACCTTC. Translated: CASSEGQGYYGYTF.

In its sample, this clone was seen once. V usage is TRBV2 and J usage is TRBJ1-4; 9 positions match TRBD1. This CDR3 is 14 amino acids long. Looked up from germline, CDR1 is SNHLY and CDR2 is FYNNEI. Unmatched junction bases numbered 9, after V lost 6 bases and J lost 10 bases. The chain's CDR3 is CASRPGTGRGKLFF. CDR3 sequence (DNA): TGTGCCAGCAGGCCCGGGACAGGGAGAGGAAAACTGTTTTTT.

The DNA for the CDR3 is TGTGCCAGCAGCTTAGGGACAGGGGGAGACAATGAGCAGTTCTTC. Its protein is CASSLGTGGDNEQFF. V usage is TRBV11-3 and J usage is TRBJ2-1, with 10 positions matching TRBD1. The V and J ends lost 1 base and 5 bases, in that order; junction bases with no gene match: 2. The CDR3 contains 15 residues. The germline gives CDR1 SGHNT, CDR2 YENEEA.

In this sample, this clone turned up a few times. The rearrangement links TRBV4-1 to TRBJ2-3, with D possibly TRBD2 on 5 matching bases. Trimming took off 5 bases at V and 4 bases at J, with 13 bases between the two ends. Germline assignment: CDR1 MGHRA and CDR2 YSYEKL. This CDR3 has 14 amino acids. As DNA, the CDR3 is TGCGCCAGCAGCTTGCTAGCTGGAGCAGATACGCAGTATTTT. Translation gives CASSLLAGADTQYF.

There are a few counts of this clone. This chain connects TRBV2 to TRBJ1-6; D call uncertain. Looked up from germline, CDR1 is SNHLY and CDR2 is FYNNEI. The CDR3 has 15 residues. Trimming took off 8 bases at V and 7 bases at J, with 18 bases between the two ends. The CDR3 loop reads CASSTYGEGNSPLHF. Written as DNA, the CDR3 is TGTGCCAGCTCCACTTATGGGGAGGGCAATTCACCCCTCCACTTT.

The rearrangement joins TRBV3-1 (or the pseudogene TRBV3-2) to TRBJ2-3; 10 bases map to TRBD2. V dropped 0 bases and J dropped 5; count of bases not matched to a gene: 8. The germline V gene encodes CDR1 LGHDT and CDR2 YNNKEL (reference sequence). The CDR3 spans 17 residues. The CDR3 here is CASSQEGLAGAQDTQYF. The CDR3, as DNA: TGTGCCAGCAGCCAAGAAGGTCTAGCGGGAGCGCAAGATACGCAGTATTTT.

The gene calls are TRBV5-1 and TRBJ2-1, with 14 bases that match TRBD2. CDR3 size: 17 residues. Germline V gene sequence: CDR1 SGHRS, CDR2 YFSETQ. With V trimmed by 0 bases and J by 10 bases, 9 bases remained unmatched. CDR3 region: CASSLGGGLAGEKEQFF. The CDR3 coding sequence is TGCGCCAGCAGCTTGGGAGGGGGACTAGCGGGAGAGAAAGAGCAGTTCTTC.

V and J are TRBV2 and TRBJ2-4; TRBD2 might be the D (6 bases). The germline V gene encodes CDR1 SNHLY and CDR2 FYNNEI. V was trimmed by 1 base and J by 0 bases, leaving 16 bases between them. This CDR3 has 18 residues. The CDR3: CASSEVSGPLLAKNIQYF. The CDR3 region has the DNA TGTGCCAGCAGTGAAGTTAGCGGACCTCTCCTAGCCAAAAACATTCAGTACTTC.

The genes are TRBV2 and TRBJ2-1; the D is unclear. Trimming removed 8 bases from V and 8 bases from J, with 10 bases in between. Looked up from germline, CDR1 is SNHLY and CDR2 is FYNNEI. The CDR3 totals 11 residues. In DNA form, the CDR3 reads TGTGCCAGCGCGTACGGTCATGAGCAGTTCTTC. It is translated as CASAYGHEQFF.

The V gene is TRBV13, the J gene TRBJ2-1, with 10 bases fitting TRBD2. Germline V gene lookup returns CDR1 PRHDT and CDR2 FYEKMQ (reference sequence). The V and J ends lost 6 bases and 4 bases, in that order; junction bases with no gene match: 6. CDR3 length equals 15 residues. The CDR3 coding sequence is TGTGCCAGCAGGGCTAGCGGGAGCGGGTACAATGAGCAGTTCTTC. Protein sequence: CASRASGSGYNEQFF.

J is TRBJ2-3 and V is TRBV9; 12 bases match TRBD1. The CDR3 has 16 amino acids. Germline V gene lookup returns CDR1 SGDLS and CDR2 YYNGEE. Losses at the gene ends were 0 bases for V and 5 bases for J; bases not matched to a gene: 4. CDR3 sequence: CASSVEGQGAQDTQYF. The DNA of the CDR3 is TGTGCCAGCAGCGTAGAGGGACAGGGGGCGCAAGATACGCAGTATTTT.

This sequence joins TRBV6-5 and TRBJ1-5; 9 bases line up with TRBD1. Germline V lookup: CDR1 MNHEY, CDR2 SVGAGI. CDR3 length equals 13 residues. Unmatched junction bases numbered 3, after V lost 7 bases and J lost 5 bases. This CDR3 is CASTWDRDQPQHF. DNA for the CDR3: TGTGCCAGCACCTGGGACAGGGATCAGCCCCAGCATTTT.

This sequence joins TRBV7-2 and TRBJ1-5, with D maybe TRBD1 (6 bases). CDR1 SGHTA and CDR2 FQGNSA come from the germline V gene. There are 15 residues in the CDR3. V dropped 5 bases and J dropped 7 bases, with 18 bases sitting between them. CDR3 DNA sequence: TGTGCCAGCAGCGCGATGGACAGTGGAGGACAGCCCCAGCATTTT. It translates to CASSAMDSGGQPQHF.